The next 24 T cell receptor beta chains were all read from a single sample in a study of glioma-infiltrating T cells. Amplification of TCR alpha and beta CDR3 regions from RNA used iRepertoire nested multiplex PCR. TCRdb passed the multiplex PCR reads through MiXCR, listing each CDR3 protein once. The sample records more than 90,000 distinct CDR3 sequences, roughly 40% being singletons. Sequenced input: glioma tissue, nonneoplastic brain tissue, or PBMCs (not recorded which). These TCRs come from a human donor with low-grade glioma or glioblastoma, undergoing nonglioma brain surgery, or in good health (not recorded which).

At least ten counts were recorded for this clonotype. The V and J genes are TRBV4-2 and TRBJ1-3; 7 bases are shared with TRBD1. Germline trimming cut 5 bases from V and 0 bases from J; bases unmatched to any gene: 7. CDR3 length equals 16 residues. Germline loops: CDR1 LGHNA, CDR2 YNFKEQ. The CDR3 region has the DNA TGTGCCAGCAGCAACCCGGGGGACAGCTCTGGAAACACCATATATTTT. Its translation is CASSNPGDSSGNTIYF.

In its sample, this clonotype ranks as medium-sized. This chain joins TRBV7-9 and TRBJ2-3; possible D gene TRBD2, 5 bases. Trimming removed 5 bases at V and 3 bases at J, with 12 bases between. Germline V CDR1 and CDR2: SEHNR, FQNEAQ (reference sequence). The CDR3 covers 14 residues. The CDR3, as DNA: TGTGCCAGCAGCCTACTAGTTAGGACAGATACGCAGTATTTT. It yields the protein CASSLLVRTDTQYF.

This clonotype came up many times. The chain is built from TRBV4-1 and TRBJ2-7; D is perhaps TRBD1 (6 bases). The germline V gene has CDR1 MGHRA and CDR2 YSYEKL. The CDR3 runs 14 residues. V dropped 1 base and J dropped 4 bases, with 11 bases sitting between them. Here the CDR3 DNA reads TGCGCCAGCAGCCAAGCCCAGGGGAGATACGAGCAGTACTTC. Its translation: CASSQAQGRYEQYF.

This clonotype showed up many times. The V gene is TRBV5-1, the J gene TRBJ2-2, with D unclear. The CDR3 consists of 13 residues. CDR1 and CDR2 from the germline V gene are SGHRS and YFSETQ. V was cut by 4 bases and J by 13 bases, with 17 bases left in between. The CDR3: CASSTEIDGPLFF. The CDR3, as DNA: TGCGCCAGCAGCACAGAAATCGACGGACCGCTGTTTTTT.

Concerning this clonotype itself: One end of the junction fails to match germline, which may point to a read error. This chain uses TRBV20-1 with TRBJ1-1; tentative D call: TRBD1 (6 bases). The CDR3 has 12 amino acids. In germline, CDR1 is DFQATT, CDR2 SNEGSKA (reference sequence). Written as DNA, the CDR3 is TGCAGGGTGGGGGGCCTAAACACTGGAGCTTTCTTT. Translated, it gives CRVGGLNTGAFF.

Regarding this clonotype: The junction shows a germline mismatch at one end, possibly a read error. The chain recombines TRBV6-1 with TRBJ2-5; TRBD2 aligns across 12 bases. Germline V gene data show CDR1 as MNHNS and CDR2 as SASEGT. The CDR3 is 13 amino acids. CDR3 DNA: TGTGCCAACAGTCGACTAGCGGGAGAGGCCCAGTACTTC. It encodes CANSRLAGEAQYF.

The CDR3: CASSLGQGEYYEQFF. DNA of the CDR3: TGTGCCAGCAGTTTGGGACAGGGGGAATACTACGAGCAGTTCTTC. The chain has TRBV12-3 or TRBV12-4 and TRBJ2-1; 11 bases match TRBD1. V lost 3 bases, J lost 10 bases, and 8 bases stayed unmatched. The CDR3 is 15 residues long.

This clonotype was seen at least ten times. The chain couples TRBV5-1 to TRBJ2-1; possible D gene TRBD2, 7 bases. CDR3 size: 15 residues. The germline V gene encodes CDR1 SGHRS and CDR2 YFSETQ. The ends were cut back, 3 bases at V and 10 bases at J, with 20 bases in the middle. The CDR3 nucleotides read TGCGCCAGCAGCTCGGGCGGGGGCGCCAAGGGGGAGCAGTTCTTC. The encoded protein is CASSSGGGAKGEQFF.

The rearrangement links TRBV11-3 to TRBJ2-1, with D possibly matching TRBD2 (5 bases). Germline CDR1 is SGHNT and CDR2 is YENEEA. This CDR3 contains 13 residues. The germline V and J ends were trimmed by 1 base and 8 bases, with 9 bases remaining between them. For the CDR3, the DNA is TGTGCCAGCAGCTTAGGCGCGGAGGATGAGCAGTTCTTC. Amino acid sequence: CASSLGAEDEQFF.

DNA for the CDR3: TGCAGCGTTGAAGAGGGGGACAGGGGGGACCAAGAGACCCAGTTCTTC. It yields the protein CSVEEGDRGDQETQFF. V is TRBV29-1 and J is TRBJ2-1; 11 nucleotides line up with TRBD1. The junction had 14 bases not matched to a gene; V was cut back by 0 bases and J by 13 bases. The CDR3 loop spans 16 amino acids. The germline gives CDR1 SQVTM, CDR2 ANQGSEA.

For this clonotype: With a much larger clone just one base away, this may be a read error. V usage is TRBV19 and J usage is TRBJ1-3; a weak D match, TRBD1 (5 bases). CDR1 and CDR2 (germline): LNHDA, SQIVND (reference sequence). This CDR3 contains 14 residues. CDR3 in amino acids: CASSIRDGGITIYF. The CDR3 DNA follows: TGTGCCAGTAGTATCCGGGACGGTGGAATCACCATATATTTT.

This chain joins TRBV4-1 and TRBJ2-7, with TRBD2 matching over 12 bases. Germline trimming cut 3 bases from V and 3 bases from J; bases unmatched to any gene: 3. CDR1 and CDR2 (germline): MGHRA, YSYEKL. The CDR3 totals 15 residues. CDR3 sequence: CASSHRLAGDYEQYF. The CDR3 region has the DNA TGCGCCAGCAGCCACCGACTAGCGGGGGACTACGAGCAGTACTTC.

The CDR3 coding sequence is TGTGCCAGCAGAGAGCCCGGCGGGCCGGAGACCCAGTACTTC. Its translation: CASREPGGPETQYF. The rearrangement links TRBV6-2 or TRBV6-3 to TRBJ2-5, with D perhaps matching TRBD2 (5 bases). Germline V gene lookup returns CDR1 MNHEY and CDR2 SVGEGT. The CDR3 contains 14 residues. V was pared by 6 bases and J by 5 bases, with 16 bases between.

A word on this clonotype: This may be a read error, as it is one base from a much larger clone. The rearrangement joins TRBV18 to TRBJ2-7; D is perhaps TRBD1 or TRBD2 (5 bases each). The CDR3 is made up of 15 amino acids. Per germline, CDR1 KGHSH and CDR2 LQKENI. CDR3 nucleotides: TGTGCCATCTCACCAAACGTTGGGGGAGCGTACGAGCAGTACTTC. This gives the protein CAISPNVGGAYEQYF.

The rearrangement joins TRBV6-4 to TRBJ2-1; 11 bases align to TRBD2. Germline CDR1 MRHNA, CDR2 SNTAGT. The V segment lost 4 bases and the J segment 9 bases; nucleotides outside the gene matches: 5. The CDR3 is 14 amino acids. The CDR3: CASSAVAGGVEQFF. The CDR3 DNA follows: TGTGCCAGCAGTGCCGTAGCGGGAGGGGTTGAGCAGTTCTTC.

For this clonotype: It may be a read error: a sequence one base away is much more abundant. This likely comes from a read error, as the CDR3 has no conserved phenylalanine or tryptophan at its end. This rearrangement joins TRBV18 to TRBJ1-1; the match to TRBD1 covers 8 bases. Germline V gene data show CDR1 as KGHSH and CDR2 as LQKENI. V shed 8 bases, J shed 0 bases, and the junction held 8 bases outside the gene matches. This CDR3 contains 15 residues. CDR3 DNA: TGTGCCAGCCGCGGACAGGGACTCATGAACACTGAAGCTTTCCTT. It yields the protein CASRGQGLMNTEAFL.

The chain joins TRBV28 to TRBJ2-7, with D unclear. The CDR3 is made up of 12 amino acids. Germline V CDR1 and CDR2: MDHEN, SYDVKM. Trimming removed 2 bases from V and 6 bases from J, with 8 bases in between. The CDR3: CASSLPRREQYF. CDR3 sequence (DNA): TGTGCCAGCAGTTTACCCCGCCGCGAGCAGTACTTC. The whole variable domain, remainder taken from reference TRBV28 and TRBJ2-7, is DVKVTQSSRYLVKRTGEKVFLECVQDMDHENMFWYRQDPGLGLRLIYFSYDVKMKEKGDIPEGYSVSREKKERFSLILESASTNQTSMYLCASSLPRREQYFGPGTRLTVT.

This clonotype was counted at least ten times. V gene TRBV24-1 combines with J gene TRBJ2-7, with TRBD2 as a possible D gene (6 bases). The germline V and J ends were trimmed by 2 bases and 2 bases, with 9 bases remaining between them. The germline V gene encodes CDR1 KGHDR and CDR2 SFDVKD. This CDR3 comprises 14 residues. CDR3 nucleotides: TGTGCCACCAGTGATTCGGCGGGGACCTACGAGCAGTACTTC. Protein: CATSDSAGTYEQYF.

V usage is TRBV5-1 and J usage is TRBJ2-7; a possible D gene is TRBD1 (6 bases). The CDR3 loop spans 14 amino acids. The germline CDR1 and CDR2 sequences are SGHRS and YFSETQ. Trimming took off 1 base at V and 1 base at J, with 9 bases between the two ends. CDR3 bases: TGCGCCAGCAGCTTGCTACAGGGATCCTACGAGCAGTACTTC. Protein product: CASSLLQGSYEQYF.

This clonotype occurred many times. This chain joins TRBV19 and TRBJ2-7; D possibly corresponds to TRBD1 (6 bases). Trimming took 5 bases from V and 2 from J, leaving 19 bases between them. Germline V lookup: CDR1 LNHDA, CDR2 SQIVND (reference sequence). The CDR3 extends over 16 amino acids. The CDR3 sequence: CASSPGARDPPYEQYF. In DNA form, the CDR3 reads TGTGCCAGTAGTCCAGGGGCTCGGGACCCACCCTACGAGCAGTACTTC.

As for this clonotype: This may come from a read error, since a much larger clone is one base off. The rearrangement links TRBV7-9 to TRBJ1-3; D call uncertain. The CDR3 consists of 15 residues. The germline V gene has CDR1 SEHNR and CDR2 FQNEAQ (reference sequence). Trimming removed 2 bases at V and 0 bases at J, with 8 bases between. DNA of the CDR3: TGTGCCAGCAGCTTAAGTACCTACTCTGGAAACACCATATATTTT. Translated, it gives CASSLSTYSGNTIYF.

This clonotype was counted ten times or more. The V and J genes are TRBV10-3 and TRBJ1-1; possibly TRBD1 for D (6 bases). The CDR3 extends over 14 amino acids. Germline values: CDR1 ENHRY, CDR2 SYGVKD. Trimming removed 0 bases at V and 6 bases at J, with 11 bases between. This chain's CDR3 is CAISESGGRSEAFF. The CDR3, as DNA: TGTGCCATCAGTGAGTCCGGGGGCAGGTCTGAAGCTTTCTTT.

The DNA for the CDR3 is TGTGCCAGCAGCCAGTACTTGACAGGCCAAGAGGGAGGATACAATGAGCAGTTCTTC. Translating gives CASSQYLTGQEGGYNEQFF. The chain has TRBV3-1 and TRBJ2-1; perhaps D is TRBD1 or TRBD2 (6 bases each). The germline V gene encodes CDR1 LGHDT and CDR2 YNNKEL (reference sequence). The CDR3 has 19 amino acids. Trimming pared 3 bases from V and 4 bases from J, leaving 25 bases between.

This clonotype came up many times. The J gene is TRBJ2-5, the V gene TRBV18; 12 bases are shared with TRBD1. The CDR3 totals 17 residues. With 5 bases clipped from V and 4 bases from J, the junction kept 11 bases outside the gene matches. CDR1 and CDR2 (germline): KGHSH, LQKENI. The CDR3 DNA follows: TGTGCCAGCTCAACCGTACCGGGACAGGGGGCCGGAGAGACCCAGTACTTC. Protein: CASSTVPGQGAGETQYF. The full variable domain, its missing parts supplied by reference TRBV18 and TRBJ2-5, is NAGVMQNPRHLVRRRGQEARLRCSPMKGHSHVYWYRQLPEEGLKFMVYLQKENIIDESGMPKERFSAEFPKEGPSILRIQQVVRGDSAAYFCASSTVPGQGAGETQYFGPGTRLLVL.